What follows are 24 T cell receptor beta chains derived from one specimen sequenced in a study of chemoradiotherapy in HPV16-positive cancers. The table came from immunoSEQ multiplex PCR; TCRdb's copy has only in-frame clones and leaves some out. The table lists roughly 6,900 clones, 60% to 85% of them singletons. The sample was gathered from a patient who underwent chemoradiotherapy. The receptor set was obtained from a human donor with HPV-associated anogenital cancer.

This clone was observed a handful of times. The chain combines TRBV4-1 with TRBJ1-1; no clear D. The ends were cut back, 0 bases at V and 8 bases at J, with 13 bases in the middle. CDR3 length: 14 residues. Germline assignment: CDR1 MGHRA and CDR2 YSYEKL. CDR3 DNA sequence: TGCGCCAGCAGCCAAGACCCCAACGGGAGAGAAGCTTTCTTT. Translated: CASSQDPNGREAFF.

This clone was detected a few times. This chain links TRBV7-2 with TRBJ2-1; tentative D call: TRBD1 (5 bases). Germline CDR1 SGHTA, CDR2 FQGNSA. This CDR3 is 15 amino acids long. The V gene lost 2 bases and the J gene lost 7 bases, with 15 bases spanning the gap. The CDR3 loop is CASSLRTGPWNEQFF. In DNA, the CDR3 is TGTGCCAGCAGCTTAAGAACAGGTCCCTGGAATGAGCAGTTCTTC.

V gene TRBV28 combines with J gene TRBJ1-4, with 11 nucleotides matching TRBD1. J was trimmed by 4 bases and V by 4 bases; bases with no gene match: 8. CDR3 length equals 17 residues. Germline assignment: CDR1 MDHEN and CDR2 SYDVKM. The CDR3 DNA is TGTGCCAGCAGTTCCTCGGGACAGGGGGAACGTAATGAAAAACTGTTTTTT. This codes for CASSSSGQGERNEKLFF.

This clone was seen only a few times. This chain connects TRBV27 to TRBJ1-6; D ambiguous. CDR3 length: 15 amino acids. Germline V gene lookup returns CDR1 MNHEY and CDR2 SMNVEV (reference sequence). Trimming removed 3 bases at V and 2 bases at J, with 8 bases between. The CDR3 DNA sequence: TGTGCCAGCAGTTTGGGCAGGCCCTATAATTCACCCCTCCACTTT. Protein product: CASSLGRPYNSPLHF.

This clone has a handful of counts. The rearrangement links TRBV25-1 to TRBJ2-2; TRBD1 might be the D (6 bases). The V end was cut by 3 bases, the J end by 0 bases, with 11 bases between. The CDR3 has 16 amino acids. The germline V gene encodes CDR1 MGHDK and CDR2 SYGVNS. The CDR3 protein is CASSDGTLPNTGELFF. Here the CDR3 DNA reads TGTGCCAGCAGTGACGGGACACTACCGAACACCGGGGAGCTGTTTTTT.

The chain couples TRBV11-3 to TRBJ2-3; D call uncertain. Germline CDR1 reads SGHNT; CDR2 reads YENEEA. The CDR3 has 14 residues. Deletions cut 0 bases from V and 0 bases from J, with 4 bases between. CDR3: CASSLDPSTDTQYF. The CDR3 nucleotides are TGTGCCAGCAGCTTAGACCCGAGCACAGATACGCAGTATTTT.

The V and J genes are TRBV4-2 and TRBJ1-2; 12 bases are shared with TRBD1. From germline, CDR1 is LGHNA and CDR2 YNFKEQ. This CDR3 region has 16 residues. Trimming took 0 bases from V and 8 from J; bases not matched to a gene: 7. CDR3 in DNA: TGTGCCAGCAGCCAAGATGGGACAGGGGGCGCAGGGGGCTACACCTTC. As protein: CASSQDGTGGAGGYTF.

CDR3 DNA sequence: TGTGCCAGCAGCTTAGGGAGGACAGGGGCATCAGGCTACACCTTC. Amino acid sequence: CASSLGRTGASGYTF. The chain combines TRBV7-2 with TRBJ1-2; 9 bases match TRBD1. The CDR3 length is 15 residues. Trimming at V came to 1 base and at J to 8 bases, leaving 8 bases not matched to a gene. Looked up from germline, CDR1 is SGHTA and CDR2 is FQGNSA.

CDR3 bases: TGTGCCAGCTCACCACTTGGGGGTGCCTCTGGAAACACCATATATTTT. Translating gives CASSPLGGASGNTIYF. This sequence joins TRBV18 and TRBJ1-3; tentatively, D is TRBD1 (5 bases). V shed 1 base and J shed 0 bases, with 10 bases lying between them. CDR3 size: 16 residues. Germline V gives CDR1 KGHSH, CDR2 LQKENI.

This clone has just one count. This same CDR3 is encoded by further DNA sequences in the sample. This chain links TRBV9 with TRBJ2-3; TRBD2 might be the D (7 bases). This CDR3 region has 16 residues. The V end was cut by 0 bases, the J end by 1 base, with 12 bases between. The germline V gene encodes CDR1 SGDLS and CDR2 YYNGEE. In DNA form, the CDR3 reads TGTGCCAGCAGCGTAGAAGGGGGGGGCGGCACAGATACGCAGTATTTT. It is translated as CASSVEGGGGTDTQYF.

This chain joins TRBV11-2 and TRBJ2-1, with TRBD2 identical over 8 bases. CDR1 and CDR2 (germline): SGHAT, FQNNGV. The CDR3 extends over 15 amino acids. V lost 5 bases, J lost 3 bases, and 6 bases stayed unmatched. The CDR3 sequence is CASSPQAGGYNEQFF. DNA of the CDR3: TGTGCCAGCAGCCCCCAGGCGGGGGGCTACAATGAGCAGTTCTTC.

A few counts support this clone. The chain recombines TRBV2 with TRBJ2-7; D tentatively reads TRBD1 or TRBD2 (5 bases each). This CDR3 contains 13 residues. Trimming stripped 7 bases from V and 3 bases from J, with 13 bases between. From germline, CDR1 is SNHLY and CDR2 FYNNEI. The CDR3 DNA reads TGTGCCAGCATTTACCGGGGCTACTACGAGCAGTACTTC. Translated: CASIYRGYYEQYF.

The genes are TRBV30 and TRBJ1-4; D remains ambiguous. The CDR3 extends over 14 amino acids. In germline, CDR1 is GTSNPN, CDR2 SVGIG (reference sequence). V shed 4 bases and J shed 4 bases, with 13 bases lying between them. DNA of the CDR3: TGTGCCTGGACTAAGCCTGGGTTTAATGAAAAACTGTTTTTT. Its translation is CAWTKPGFNEKLFF.

The chain uses TRBV5-6 and TRBJ1-2, with D possibly TRBD1 on 5 matching bases. The germline V gene encodes CDR1 SGHDT and CDR2 YYEEEE. The CDR3 contains 13 residues. Trimming removed 2 bases at V and 5 bases at J, with 10 bases between. CDR3 sequence: CASSFGRGYGYTF. DNA of the CDR3: TGTGCCAGCAGCTTCGGGAGGGGTTATGGCTACACCTTC.

The chain couples TRBV9 to TRBJ2-2; no clear D. V dropped 4 bases and J dropped 0 bases, with 10 bases sitting between them. The length of the CDR3 is 15 residues. Germline CDR1 reads SGDLS; CDR2 reads YYNGEE. CDR3: CASSPRRANTGELFF. The CDR3, as DNA: TGTGCCAGCAGCCCCCGTCGAGCGAACACCGGGGAGCTGTTTTTT.

J is TRBJ1-2 and V is TRBV5-1; D is unclear. Trimming took 0 bases from V and 4 from J, leaving 10 bases between them. The CDR3 sequence is 14 residues long. CDR1 and CDR2 (germline): SGHRS, YFSETQ. Written as DNA, the CDR3 is TGCGCCAGCAGCTTGGGGGTCAGCGGCTATGGCTACACCTTC. Its translation: CASSLGVSGYGYTF.

V is TRBV5-1 and J is TRBJ1-1; no firm D call. Looked up from germline, CDR1 is SGHRS and CDR2 is YFSETQ. The CDR3 extends over 13 amino acids. The V gene lost 0 bases and the J gene lost 4 bases, with 7 bases spanning the gap. CDR3: CASSLEPGTEAFF. CDR3 bases: TGCGCCAGCAGCTTGGAACCGGGCACTGAAGCTTTCTTT.

The chain employs TRBV5-1 and TRBJ2-3; D remains unclear. There are 12 residues in the CDR3. Germline CDR1 reads SGHRS; CDR2 reads YFSETQ. V was pared by 2 bases and J by 3 bases, with 4 bases between. CDR3 DNA sequence: TGCGCCAGCAGCTTTGGTACAGATACGCAGTATTTT. Amino acid sequence: CASSFGTDTQYF. Full variable domain (rest looked up from reference TRBV5-1 and TRBJ2-3): KAGVTQTPRYLIKTRGQQVTLSCSPISGHRSVSWYQQTPGQGLQFLFEYFSETQRNKGNFPGRFSGRQFSNSRSEMNVSTLELGDSALYLCASSFGTDTQYFGPGTRLTVL.

The rearrangement joins TRBV12-5 to TRBJ1-4; tentatively, D is TRBD1 (6 bases). Germline lookup yields CDR1 LGHNT and CDR2 FRNRAP. V was shortened by 3 bases and J by 3 bases, with 20 bases between the two germline ends. The CDR3 is 18 residues long. The DNA of the CDR3 is TGTGCTAGTGGTTTCTCAGCGGTGGGGACAAACCCTAATGAAAAACTGTTTTTT. Its protein is CASGFSAVGTNPNEKLFF.

The rearrangement joins TRBV14 to TRBJ2-7; D is ambiguous. The CDR3 runs to 15 residues. Trimming removed 1 base at V and 4 bases at J, with 14 bases between. Germline assignment: CDR1 SGHDN and CDR2 FVKESK. The CDR3 DNA reads as TGTGCCAGCAGCCAAGGGAATTTAGACTTTTACGAGCAGTACTTC. It encodes CASSQGNLDFYEQYF.

Here the CDR3 DNA reads TGTGCCAGCTCACCGGACCTGACAGGGTTTGGAAACACCATATATTTT. This gives the protein CASSPDLTGFGNTIYF. The chain uses TRBV18 and TRBJ1-3; the match to TRBD1 covers 7 bases. The germline CDR1 and CDR2 sequences are KGHSH and LQKENI. With 3 bases clipped from V and 3 bases from J, the junction kept 8 bases outside the gene matches. The CDR3 runs to 16 residues.

The V gene is TRBV7-8, the J gene TRBJ1-5; TRBD1 might be the D (5 bases). V was pared by 1 base and J by 7 bases, with 11 bases between. CDR3 size: 14 residues. CDR1 SGHVS and CDR2 FQNEAQ come from the germline V gene. The CDR3: CASSLEGRGQPQHF. CDR3 DNA: TGTGCCAGCAGCTTAGAGGGAAGGGGCCAGCCCCAGCATTTT. Combining the CDR3 with reference TRBV7-8 and TRBJ1-5 gives the whole variable domain GAGVSQSPRYKVAKRGQDVALRCDPISGHVSLFWYQQALGQGPEFLTYFQNEAQLDKSGLPSDRFFAERPEGSVSTLKIQRTQQEDSAVYLCASSLEGRGQPQHFGDGTRLSIL.

The gene calls are TRBV5-1 and TRBJ1-1, with 8 bases that match TRBD1. Germline V lookup: CDR1 SGHRS, CDR2 YFSETQ. CDR3 size: 14 residues. V trimming: 4 bases; J trimming: 6 bases; junction bases outside the gene matches: 8. In DNA form, the CDR3 reads TGCGCCAGCAGCACCCAGGGGGCCCGCGCTGAAGCTTTCTTT. Translating gives CASSTQGARAEAFF.

The V call is TRBV13, the J call TRBJ1-1, with TRBD1 matching over 7 bases. Trimming removed 5 bases from V and 1 base from J; junction bases left unmatched: 4. CDR3 size: 14 residues. Germline-derived CDR1 and CDR2 are PRHDT and FYEKMQ (reference sequence). This chain's CDR3 is CASSPYRGNTEAFF. CDR3 nucleotides: TGTGCCAGCAGCCCTTACAGGGGGAACACTGAAGCTTTCTTT.